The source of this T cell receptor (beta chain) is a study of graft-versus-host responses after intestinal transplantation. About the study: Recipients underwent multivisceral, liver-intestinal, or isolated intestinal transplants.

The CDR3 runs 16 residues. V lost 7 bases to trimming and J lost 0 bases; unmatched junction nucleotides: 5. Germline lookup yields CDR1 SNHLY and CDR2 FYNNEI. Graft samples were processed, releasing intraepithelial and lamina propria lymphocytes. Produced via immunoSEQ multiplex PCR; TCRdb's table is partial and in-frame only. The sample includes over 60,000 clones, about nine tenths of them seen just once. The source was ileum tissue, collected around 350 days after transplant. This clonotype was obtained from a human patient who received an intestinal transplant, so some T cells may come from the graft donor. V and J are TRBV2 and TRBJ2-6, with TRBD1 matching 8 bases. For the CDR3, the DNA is TGTGCCAGCATGACAGGGGCGACCTCTGGGGCCAACGTCCTGACTTTC. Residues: CASMTGATSGANVLTF.